The 16 T cell receptor beta chains below all came from one sample that was sequenced in a study of blood T cell repertoires in COVID-19. TCRdb's table, derived via immunoSEQ multiplex PCR, lists solely in-frame clones and lacks some. This sample has roughly 380,000 clones, with roughly 84% found just once. Sequenced: PBMCs or T cells enriched from blood (not recorded which). All receptors come from a woman aged 25 to 39 who had recovered from COVID-19.

This sequence joins TRBV5-5 and TRBJ1-1; D may be TRBD1 (5 bases). In germline, CDR1 is SGHKS, CDR2 YYEKEE (reference sequence). V lost 4 bases and J 0 bases, leaving 13 bases between the germline ends. The CDR3 runs to 15 residues. CDR3 loop: CASSQTTDMNTEAFF. The CDR3 DNA follows: TGTGCCAGCAGCCAGACGACAGACATGAACACTGAAGCTTTCTTT. The variable domain in full, completed from reference TRBV5-5 and TRBJ1-1, reads DAGVTQSPTHLIKTRGQQVTLRCSPISGHKSVSWYQQVLGQGPQFIFQYYEKEERGRGNFPDRFSARQFPNYSSELNVNALLLGDSALYLCASSQTTDMNTEAFFGQGTRLTVV.

The CDR3 coding sequence is TGTGCCAGCATCTCCGAGGGCGGTTATAATTCACCCCTCCACTTT. Protein sequence: CASISEGGYNSPLHF. The rearrangement links TRBV2 to TRBJ1-6; D ambiguous. CDR3 size: 15 residues. CDR1 SNHLY and CDR2 FYNNEI come from the germline V gene. V was clipped by 7 bases and J by 4 bases, with 14 bases between them.

The rearrangement links TRBV4-1 to TRBJ2-1; 11 nucleotides agree with TRBD2. Germline V gene lookup returns CDR1 MGHRA and CDR2 YSYEKL. The ends lost 4 bases at V and 5 bases at J; junction bases unmatched: 16. CDR3 size: 19 residues. The CDR3 DNA reads TGCGCCAGCAGCCTTAGGCGGGCTAGCGGGAGGTCGGGGGACAATGAGCAGTTCTTC. It yields the protein CASSLRRASGRSGDNEQFF.

The rearrangement uses TRBV27 and TRBJ1-6; 9 nucleotides line up with TRBD1. Germline CDR1 is MNHEY and CDR2 is SMNVEV (reference sequence). With V trimmed by 7 bases and J by 7 bases, 5 bases remained unmatched. The CDR3 runs to 14 residues. CDR3 in DNA: TGTGCCAGCACCACCGGGACAGGGAATTCACCCCTCCACTTT. Its protein product is CASTTGTGNSPLHF.

The chain combines TRBV18 with TRBJ2-6; D is unresolved. This CDR3 is 15 amino acids long. V was clipped by 3 bases and J by 0 bases, with 6 bases between them. The germline V gene has CDR1 KGHSH and CDR2 LQKENI. The CDR3 sequence: CASSPPSSGANVLTF. CDR3 sequence (DNA): TGTGCCAGCTCACCCCCCAGCTCTGGGGCCAACGTCCTGACTTTC.

V gene TRBV28 combines with J gene TRBJ2-1; D uncertain. CDR3 length: 16 amino acids. Germline loops: CDR1 MDHEN, CDR2 SYDVKM. V was cut by 1 base and J by 0 bases, with 10 bases left in between. The chain's CDR3 is CASSLSLESSYNEQFF. DNA for the CDR3: TGTGCCAGCAGTTTATCGCTAGAAAGCTCCTACAATGAGCAGTTCTTC.

CDR3 in amino acids: CASSLVALNQPQHF. The CDR3 nucleotides read TGTGCCAGCAGCCTGGTGGCCCTCAATCAGCCCCAGCATTTT. J is TRBJ1-5 and V is TRBV5-5; D gene unclear. There are 14 residues in the CDR3. Germline V gene data show CDR1 as SGHKS and CDR2 as YYEKEE (reference sequence). V was cut by 4 bases and J by 3 bases, with 11 bases left in between.

The chain uses TRBV30 and TRBJ2-7; 9 bases map to TRBD2. The trim removed 5 bases at V and 4 bases at J, leaving 3 bases unmatched. The CDR3 runs 12 residues. Germline lookup yields CDR1 GTSNPN and CDR2 SVGIG (reference sequence). The chain's CDR3 is CAWASGTYEQYF. DNA for the CDR3: TGTGCCTGGGCTAGCGGGACTTACGAGCAGTACTTC.

This clone was picked up one time. CDR3 DNA sequence: TGTGCCAGCAGCTGGCCGGGACTGGCGACGAATGAGCAGTTCTTC. Residues: CASSWPGLATNEQFF. This sequence joins TRBV7-9 and TRBJ2-1, with D possibly TRBD2 on 6 matching bases. The CDR3 length is 15 residues. Trimming pared 4 bases from V and 7 bases from J, leaving 17 bases between. The V gene's germline CDR1 is SEHNR and CDR2 FQNEAQ (reference sequence).

The chain carries TRBV5-4 and TRBJ2-3; tentative D call: TRBD2 (6 bases). The CDR3 sequence is 14 residues long. V gave up 5 bases and J gave up 0 bases, with 10 bases separating them. Germline V gene lookup returns CDR1 SGHNT and CDR2 YYREEE (reference sequence). CDR3 region: CASSLAASTDTQYF. CDR3 DNA sequence: TGTGCCAGCAGTTTAGCGGCTAGCACAGATACGCAGTATTTT.

The rearrangement uses TRBV11-3 and TRBJ2-6; D perhaps matches TRBD2 (5 bases). CDR3 length equals 16 residues. Germline V gene lookup returns CDR1 SGHNT and CDR2 YENEEA. V lost 4 bases to trimming and J lost 0 bases, with 10 bases between them. CDR3 DNA sequence: TGTGCCAGCAGCTCCGAGGCGGGCTCTGGGGCCAACGTCCTGACTTTC. Its protein product is CASSSEAGSGANVLTF.

The chain is built from TRBV6-5 and TRBJ2-5; possible D gene TRBD2, 7 bases. CDR1 MNHEY and CDR2 SVGAGI come from the germline V gene. Trimming took 5 bases from V and 13 from J, leaving 26 bases between them. This CDR3 is built from 15 residues. The CDR3 reads CASSPSGGGRVSAYF. CDR3 nucleotide sequence: TGTGCCAGCAGTCCGTCTGGCGGGGGCCGTGTATCTGCGTACTTC.

The rearrangement uses TRBV5-8 and TRBJ1-1; 10 bases align to TRBD1. Germline trimming cut 4 bases from V and 7 bases from J; bases unmatched to any gene: 4. CDR1 is SGHTS, CDR2 YDEGEE, per germline. CDR3 length equals 13 residues. The CDR3 spells CASSPRDRGEAFF. The CDR3 DNA sequence: TGTGCCAGCAGCCCCCGGGACAGGGGTGAAGCTTTCTTT.

V gene TRBV5-1 combines with J gene TRBJ2-2; D ambiguous. In germline, CDR1 is SGHRS, CDR2 YFSETQ. The V end was cut by 4 bases, the J end by 4 bases, with 20 bases between. The CDR3 is made up of 17 amino acids. DNA of the CDR3: TGCGCCAGCAGCCCGAAAGAACAGTCTACATCCACCGGGGAGCTGTTTTTT. Its translation is CASSPKEQSTSTGELFF.

The chain carries TRBV7-9 and TRBJ2-1, with 8 bases fitting TRBD2. Germline CDR1 SEHNR, CDR2 FQNEAQ (reference sequence). With 5 bases clipped from V and 5 bases from J, the junction kept 5 bases outside the gene matches. The CDR3 sequence is 14 residues long. The CDR3 region has the DNA TGTGCCAGCAGCAGAACGGGAGGGAACAATGAGCAGTTCTTC. This translates into CASSRTGGNNEQFF.

CDR3 region: CASSQFPAGDRGNTEAFF. Written as DNA, the CDR3 is TGCGCCAGCAGCCAATTCCCGGCGGGGGATCGGGGGAACACTGAAGCTTTCTTT. This chain links TRBV4-1 with TRBJ1-1; maybe TRBD1 (5 bases). Germline assignment: CDR1 MGHRA and CDR2 YSYEKL. The CDR3 runs to 18 residues. V was clipped by 2 bases and J by 1 base, with 20 bases between them.